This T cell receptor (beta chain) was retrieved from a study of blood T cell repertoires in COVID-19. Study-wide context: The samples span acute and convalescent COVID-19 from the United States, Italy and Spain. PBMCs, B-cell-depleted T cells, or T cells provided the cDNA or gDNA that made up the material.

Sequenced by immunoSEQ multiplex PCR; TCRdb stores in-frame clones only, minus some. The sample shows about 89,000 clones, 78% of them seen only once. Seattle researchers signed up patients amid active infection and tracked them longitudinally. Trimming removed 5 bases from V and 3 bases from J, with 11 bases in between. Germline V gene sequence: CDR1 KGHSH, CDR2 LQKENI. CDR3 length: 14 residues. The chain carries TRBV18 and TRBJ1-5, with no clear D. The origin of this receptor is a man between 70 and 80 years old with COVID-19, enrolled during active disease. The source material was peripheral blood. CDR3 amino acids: CASSSATHNQPQHF. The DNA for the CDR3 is TGTGCCAGCTCATCTGCCACTCACAATCAGCCCCAGCATTTT.